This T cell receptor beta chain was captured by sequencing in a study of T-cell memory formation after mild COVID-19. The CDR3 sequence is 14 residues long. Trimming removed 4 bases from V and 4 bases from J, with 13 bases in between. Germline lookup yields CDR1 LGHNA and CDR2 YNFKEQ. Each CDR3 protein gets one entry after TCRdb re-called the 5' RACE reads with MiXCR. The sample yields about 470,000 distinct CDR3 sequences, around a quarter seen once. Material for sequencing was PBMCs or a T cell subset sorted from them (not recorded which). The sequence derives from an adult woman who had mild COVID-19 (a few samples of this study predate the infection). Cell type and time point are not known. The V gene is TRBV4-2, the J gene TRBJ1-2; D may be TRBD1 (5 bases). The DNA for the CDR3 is TGTGCCAGCAGCCCTGGTGTGGGGCCCTATGGCTACACCTTC. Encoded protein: CASSPGVGPYGYTF.